A selection of T cell receptor beta chains follows, all from one sample in a study of T cells after yellow fever vaccination. TCRdb analysed the 5' RACE reads with MiXCR anew, one entry per CDR3 protein. The sample has some 600,000 distinct CDR3 sequences, about 12% seen once. Specimen: PBMCs, collected on the day of the yellow fever booster vaccination. The receptors come from a man under 40 who received the YFV17D yellow fever vaccine. Both conserved end residues are part of each CDR3.

CDR3 length: 12
V gene: TRBV6-5
J gene: TRBJ1-1
CDR3 protein: CASVEGPTEAFF

CDR3 length: 11
V gene: TRBV11-2
J gene: TRBJ2-1
CDR3 protein: CASSSVAGQFF

CDR3 length: 15
V gene: TRBV11-2
J gene: TRBJ1-1
CDR3 protein: CASSSWKRRETEAFF

CDR3 length: 15
V gene: TRBV27
J gene: TRBJ1-4
CDR3 protein: CASSLRGSINEKLFF

CDR3 length: 14
V gene: TRBV10-3
J gene: TRBJ2-3
CDR3 protein: CAISETSRTDTQYF

CDR3 length: 18
V gene: TRBV6-2/TRBV6-3
J gene: TRBJ2-6
CDR3 protein: CASSGDPGQSSGANVLTF

CDR3 length: 18
V gene: TRBV28
J gene: TRBJ1-1
CDR3 protein: CASSPGGGRPEGYTEAFF

CDR3 length: 13
V gene: TRBV20-1
J gene: TRBJ2-7
CDR3 protein: CSASGTFSYEQYF

CDR3 length: 16
V gene: TRBV20-1
J gene: TRBJ1-5
CDR3 protein: CSARAVQGHSNQPQHF

CDR3 length: 15
V gene: TRBV7-2
J gene: TRBJ1-2
CDR3 protein: CASSLGGEEHYGYTF

CDR3 length: 16
V gene: TRBV12-3/TRBV12-4
J gene: TRBJ2-7
CDR3 protein: CASSFSLGGISGEQYF

CDR3 length: 13
V gene: TRBV5-1
J gene: TRBJ2-1
CDR3 protein: CASSPDSRNEQFF

CDR3 length: 13
V gene: TRBV29-1
J gene: TRBJ1-4
CDR3 protein: CSGKGNLNEKLFF

CDR3 length: 13
V gene: TRBV19
J gene: TRBJ2-5
CDR3 protein: CASSKAREETQYF

CDR3 length: 17
V gene: TRBV7-2
J gene: TRBJ2-1
CDR3 protein: CASSLGSGSPTYNEQFF

CDR3 length: 11
V gene: TRBV29-1
J gene: TRBJ1-2
CDR3 protein: CSTVTGAGYTF

CDR3 length: 15
V gene: TRBV20-1
J gene: TRBJ2-7
CDR3 protein: CSARISGQYSYEQYF

CDR3 length: 15
V gene: TRBV20-1
J gene: TRBJ2-2
CDR3 protein: CSATPGRLNTGELFF